A selection of T cell receptor beta chains follows, all from one sample in a study of T cells in Graves' hyperthyroidism and ophthalmopathy. TCRdb ran MiXCR on the multiplex PCR reads and lists one entry per CDR3 protein. The profile shows about 560,000 distinct CDR3 sequences, around 14% of them singletons. The source material was blood. The receptor source for this set is a woman aged 25-40 years with Graves' hyperthyroidism. Each CDR3 is given with its conserved first and last residue. D genes are given only for firm matches. Rows may omit the clone size; those that give it use once, few, many or a size class.

clone_size d_call j_call v_call cdr3_aa cdr3_nt
. . TRBJ2-1 TRBV9 CASSVAGRGNEQFF TGTGCCAGCAGCGTAGCTGGCAGAGGCAATGAGCAGTTCTTC
many TRBD2 TRBJ2-7 TRBV20-1 CSARDVGLAGGYEQYF TGCAGTGCTAGAGACGTGGGACTAGCGGGAGGTTACGAGCAGTACTTC
many TRBD2 TRBJ2-1 TRBV20-1 CSARDFRWGVGGGNEQFF TGCAGTGCTAGAGATTTCCGTTGGGGAGTGGGCGGGGGCAATGAGCAGTTCTTC
many TRBD1 TRBJ1-2 TRBV7-2 CASRRDSANYGYTF TGTGCCAGCAGACGGGACAGTGCGAACTATGGCTACACCTTC
. TRBD1 TRBJ2-1 TRBV6-5 CASSYGTGGFEQFF TGTGCCAGCAGTTATGGGACAGGGGGCTTTGAACAGTTCTTC
many . TRBJ2-5 TRBV30 CAWSVGETQYF TGTGCCTGGAGTGTGGGAGAGACCCAGTACTTC
many TRBD2 TRBJ2-1 TRBV20-1 CSANKAGGGPYNEQFF TGCAGTGCTAATAAGGCGGGGGGGGGACCCTACAATGAGCAGTTCTTC
few TRBD2 TRBJ2-4 TRBV7-9 CASSPVSSRAGDRYWDIQYF TGTGCCAGCAGCCCTGTATCATCCCGGGCGGGAGATAGATATTGGGACATTCAGTACTTC
. . TRBJ2-7 TRBV20-1 CSARKSGALSSYEQYF TGCAGTGCTAGAAAGTCTGGGGCGTTGAGCTCCTACGAGCAGTACTTC
few TRBD1 TRBJ2-2 TRBV7-9 CASSLGQGGSGELFF TGTGCCAGCAGCTTAGGACAGGGGGGCTCCGGGGAGCTGTTTTTT
many TRBD2 TRBJ2-1 TRBV7-2 CASSWGLAPYNEQFF TGTGCCAGCAGCTGGGGACTAGCGCCCTACAATGAGCAGTTCTTC
many . TRBJ2-7 TRBV7-2 CASSSRRQTGEQYF TGTGCCAGCAGCTCGAGACGACAGACCGGGGAGCAGTACTTC
many . TRBJ2-1 TRBV7-9 CASSLFVAGDVNEQFF TGTGCCAGCAGCTTATTTGTGGCAGGGGATGTGAATGAGCAGTTCTTC
many TRBD2 TRBJ2-3 TRBV5-1 CASASRAGNTDTQYF TGCGCCAGCGCTTCCCGAGCGGGGAACACAGATACGCAGTATTTT
many TRBD1 TRBJ2-7 TRBV19 CASSIGQGTYEQYF TGTGCCAGTAGTATCGGACAGGGAACCTACGAGCAGTACTTC
many TRBD2 TRBJ2-1 TRBV5-1 CASSLPSGSNSEQFF TGCGCCAGCAGCTTGCCTAGCGGGAGCAACAGTGAGCAGTTCTTC
few . TRBJ2-3 TRBV12-3/TRBV12-4 CASSPLGRGTNTQYF TGTGCCAGCAGTCCCCTCGGTAGAGGGACGAATACGCAGTATTTT
many . TRBJ2-2 TRBV18 CASSPLTRQLTGELFF TGTGCCAGCTCACCTTTAACGAGACAGCTCACCGGGGAGCTGTTTTTT